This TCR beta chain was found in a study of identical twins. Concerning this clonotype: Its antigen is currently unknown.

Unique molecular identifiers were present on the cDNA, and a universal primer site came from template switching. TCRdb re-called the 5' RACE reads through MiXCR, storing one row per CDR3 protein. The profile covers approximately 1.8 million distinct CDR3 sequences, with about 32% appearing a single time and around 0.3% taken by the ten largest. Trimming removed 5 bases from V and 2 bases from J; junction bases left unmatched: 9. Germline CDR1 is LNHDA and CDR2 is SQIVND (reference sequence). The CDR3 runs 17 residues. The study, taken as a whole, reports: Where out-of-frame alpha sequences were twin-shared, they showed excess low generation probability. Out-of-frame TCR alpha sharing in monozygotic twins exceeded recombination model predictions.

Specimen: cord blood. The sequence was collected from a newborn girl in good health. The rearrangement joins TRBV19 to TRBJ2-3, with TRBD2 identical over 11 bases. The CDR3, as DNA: TGTGCCAGTAGTGGGGAGGGGACTAGCGGACACACAGATACGCAGTATTTT. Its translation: CASSGEGTSGHTDTQYF.